The 18 T cell receptor beta chains in this list originate from one sample, sequenced in a study of T cells in severe cutaneous drug reactions. Carbamazepine had induced Stevens-Johnson syndrome or toxic epidermal necrolysis in the sequenced donors. Libraries were made by iRepertoire multiplex PCR with TCR subtype-specific primers for bulk and single-cell sequencing. TCRdb reprocessed the multiplex PCR reads; each CDR3 protein has one entry and no DNA is given. The sample yields approximately 9,600 distinct CDR3 sequences, of which the top ten take up 21%. Sequencing was carried out using cells from a skin blister. Source of these receptors: a human donor with Stevens-Johnson syndrome, a severe cutaneous drug reaction.

The V call is TRBV20-1, the J call TRBJ2-3; TCRdb gives TRBD2 as the D gene, but with no DNA this cannot be confirmed. The CDR3 covers 17 residues. CDR1 and CDR2 (germline): DFQATT, SNEGSKA (reference sequence). CDR3 protein: CSARIFSSSGNRDTQYF.

The rearrangement joins TRBV20-1 to TRBJ2-3; TCRdb names TRBD1, which stays unverified in the absence of DNA. Germline CDR1 is DFQATT and CDR2 is SNEGSKA (reference sequence). The CDR3 runs 15 residues. This CDR3 reads CSALRTGRLADTQYF.

The J gene is TRBJ1-3, the V gene TRBV29-1. The germline gives CDR1 SQVTM, CDR2 ANQGSEA. The CDR3 has 13 amino acids. CDR3 region: CSVEIGAGNTIYF.

This clonotype counts as medium-sized (0.01 to 0.1%) by frequency. The CDR3 region is CASSGDTYGYTF. This chain joins TRBV2 and TRBJ1-2. CDR1 and CDR2 (germline): SNHLY, FYNNEI. The CDR3 contains 12 residues.

This chain uses TRBV20-1 with TRBJ1-2; with no DNA, the TCRdb D assignment of TRBD1 cannot be verified. The CDR3 contains 15 residues. Germline assignment: CDR1 DFQATT and CDR2 SNEGSKA (reference sequence). The CDR3 loop reads CSARDGGPLMIGYTF.

This clonotype is classed as medium-sized by frequency. This rearrangement joins TRBV20-1 to TRBJ2-1; TCRdb's D gene call, TRBD2, goes unchecked for lack of DNA. This CDR3 spans 16 amino acids. Germline V gives CDR1 DFQATT, CDR2 SNEGSKA (reference sequence). CDR3 sequence reads: CSARDTSAVQYNEQFF.

This clonotype is medium-sized by frequency. V gene TRBV10-2 combines with J gene TRBJ2-7; TCRdb gives TRBD1 as the D gene, but with no DNA this cannot be confirmed. Germline CDR1 is WSHSY and CDR2 is SAAADI. This CDR3 is built from 12 residues. The CDR3 region is CASSDRSYEQYF.

The chain recombines TRBV20-1 with TRBJ2-5; TCRdb picks TRBD1, but there is no DNA to check that call. Germline lookup yields CDR1 DFQATT and CDR2 SNEGSKA (reference sequence). This CDR3 is built from 14 residues. The CDR3 protein is CSARVTGGQETQYF.

The chain links TRBV4-1 to TRBJ1-4; TCRdb gives TRBD1 as the D gene, but with no DNA this cannot be confirmed. The germline V gene has CDR1 MGHRA and CDR2 YSYEKL. The CDR3 covers 15 residues. CDR3 residues: CASSQDWRQGEKLFF.

This clonotype is labeled large (0.1 to 1%) based on frequency. The rearrangement links TRBV6-5 to TRBJ2-3. Germline V gene data show CDR1 as MNHEY and CDR2 as SVGAGI. This CDR3 has 13 amino acids. CDR3 protein: CASSYSSTDTQYF.

This chain's CDR3 is CSAGRGLTGELFF. The V and J genes are TRBV20-1 and TRBJ2-2; without DNA, the TCRdb call of TRBD2 cannot be checked. This CDR3 is built from 13 residues. In germline, CDR1 is DFQATT, CDR2 SNEGSKA (reference sequence).

This clonotype is deemed medium-sized by its frequency. The chain's CDR3 is CSAVSGGQGDTQYF. V gene TRBV20-1 combines with J gene TRBJ2-3; TCRdb's assignment of TRBD1 cannot be checked, as there is no DNA. Per germline, CDR1 DFQATT and CDR2 SNEGSKA (reference sequence). This CDR3 region has 14 residues.

V gene TRBV29-1 combines with J gene TRBJ2-6. Germline V gives CDR1 SQVTM, CDR2 ANQGSEA. There are 15 residues in the CDR3. CDR3 amino acids: CSVVGTGSGANVLTF.

The rearrangement uses TRBV29-1 and TRBJ2-5; TCRdb gives TRBD2 as the D gene, but with no DNA this cannot be confirmed. The CDR3 is 13 amino acids. The germline V gene encodes CDR1 SQVTM and CDR2 ANQGSEA. The CDR3 sequence: CSVGGTSGMPQYF.

This clonotype ranks as medium-sized in terms of frequency. The rearrangement links TRBV20-1 to TRBJ2-1; TCRdb designates TRBD2, a call that cannot be tested without DNA. The CDR3 covers 15 residues. In germline, CDR1 is DFQATT, CDR2 SNEGSKA (reference sequence). The CDR3 spells CSARDIAGSDNEQFF.

The V call is TRBV20-1, the J call TRBJ2-7; TCRdb lists TRBD2, though no DNA is available to test this call. Germline CDR1 is DFQATT and CDR2 is SNEGSKA (reference sequence). This CDR3 comprises 16 residues. CDR3: CSAGPGLAGPRDEQYF.

The rearrangement links TRBV29-1 to TRBJ1-3. The CDR3 extends over 13 amino acids. CDR1 SQVTM and CDR2 ANQGSEA come from the germline V gene. CDR3 amino acids: CSALQSSGNTIYF.

By frequency, this clonotype registers medium-sized (0.01 to 0.1%). The chain joins TRBV7-9 to TRBJ2-5. Germline CDR1 reads SEHNR; CDR2 reads FQNEAQ (reference sequence). The CDR3 totals 14 residues. The CDR3 reads CASSRVGSQETQYF.